What follows is one T cell receptor (beta chain) and its context. Its target is not known. This sample was taken from a study of cytomegalovirus exposure and HLA in healthy donors. With 60 Vbeta and 13 Jbeta primers, the PCR was carried out. The assay was immunoSEQ multiplex PCR, and TCRdb's table has in-frame clones only and misses some. This repertoire comprises approximately 40,000 clones; its ten largest clones make up 5.9%. This CDR3 comprises 15 residues. Germline-derived CDR1 and CDR2 are SGDLS and YYNGEE. The V end was cut by 4 bases, the J end by 1 base, with 14 bases between. Overall study findings and caveats: Presence/absence analyses assumed roughly uniform sequencing depth across donors, which may not hold. It was only CMV serostatus that was available as immune exposure information.

Sequencing was carried out using PBMCs. The chain uses TRBV9 and TRBJ1-1, with D perhaps TRBD1 (5 bases). The TCR comes from a human donor in good health. The CDR3, as DNA: TGTGCCAGCAGCATACGACAGACCTCGAACACTGAAGCTTTCTTT. This codes for CASSIRQTSNTEAFF.